The clone carrying this T cell receptor (beta chain) was seen just once. The CDR3 contains 16 residues. J was trimmed by 3 bases and V by 6 bases; bases with no gene match: 11. CDR1 is MRHNA, CDR2 SNTAGT, per germline. 60 Vbeta and 13 Jbeta primers were used in PCR. In the original workflow: Roughly 83 million unique TCR beta chains, around 10 million of them shared, were counted by a later analysis. Measured with immunoSEQ multiplex PCR; TCRdb has only the in-frame clones, and not every one. Clone size and the V and J calls come from that table; the DNA yielded D and trimming. The table has a few hundred thousand clones, about 80% seen once. The sample originates from a study of cytomegalovirus exposure and HLA in healthy donors.

The sequence was collected from a woman aged 55-75 years in good health and CMV-seropositive. The sample taken for sequencing was PBMCs. This sequence joins TRBV6-4 and TRBJ2-1; 7 bases match TRBD2. The CDR3 protein is CASRSEGGSSYNEQFF. The CDR3 nucleotides read TGTGCCAGCAGGAGTGAGGGCGGGAGCAGCTACAATGAGCAGTTCTTC.